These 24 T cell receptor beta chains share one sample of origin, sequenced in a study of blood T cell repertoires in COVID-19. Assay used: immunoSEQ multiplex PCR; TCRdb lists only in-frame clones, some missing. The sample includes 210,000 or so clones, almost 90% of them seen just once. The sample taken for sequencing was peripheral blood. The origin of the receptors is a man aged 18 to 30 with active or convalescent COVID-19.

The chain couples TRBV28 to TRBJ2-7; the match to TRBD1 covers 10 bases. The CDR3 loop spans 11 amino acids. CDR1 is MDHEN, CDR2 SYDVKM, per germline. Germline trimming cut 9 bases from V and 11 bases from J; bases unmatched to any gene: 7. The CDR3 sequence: CASSLGQGEYF. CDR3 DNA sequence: TGTGCCAGTAGCTTAGGACAGGGGGAGTACTTC.

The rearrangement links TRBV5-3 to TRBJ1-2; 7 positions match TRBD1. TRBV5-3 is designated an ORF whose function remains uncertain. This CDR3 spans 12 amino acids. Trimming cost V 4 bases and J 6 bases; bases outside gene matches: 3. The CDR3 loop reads CARSPRGDGYTF. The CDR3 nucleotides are TGTGCCAGAAGCCCCAGGGGGGATGGCTACACCTTC.

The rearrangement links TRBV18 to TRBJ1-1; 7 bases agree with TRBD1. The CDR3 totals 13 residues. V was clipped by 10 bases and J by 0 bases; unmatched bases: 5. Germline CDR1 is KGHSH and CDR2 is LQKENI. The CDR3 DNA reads TGTGCCACCTTACAGGGGATGAACACTGAAGCTTTCTTT. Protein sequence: CATLQGMNTEAFF.

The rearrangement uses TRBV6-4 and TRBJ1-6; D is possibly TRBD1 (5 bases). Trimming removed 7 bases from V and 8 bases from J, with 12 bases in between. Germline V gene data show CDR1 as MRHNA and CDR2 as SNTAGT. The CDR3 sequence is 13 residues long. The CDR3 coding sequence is TGTGCCAGCAAAGTCGGAGGGGATTCACCCCTCCACTTT. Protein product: CASKVGGDSPLHF.

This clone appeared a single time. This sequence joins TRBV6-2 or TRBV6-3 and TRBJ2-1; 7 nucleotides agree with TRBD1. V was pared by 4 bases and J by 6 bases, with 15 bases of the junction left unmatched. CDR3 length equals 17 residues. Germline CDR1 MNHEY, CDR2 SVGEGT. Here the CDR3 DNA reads TGTGCCAGCAGTTTCCCTCAGACAGGGCGAATGGTCAATGAGCAGTTCTTC. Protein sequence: CASSFPQTGRMVNEQFF.

The CDR3 sequence is CASRAGTGAEQYF. Here the CDR3 DNA reads TGCGCCAGCAGAGCCGGGACAGGGGCCGAGCAGTACTTC. The J gene is TRBJ2-7, the V gene TRBV10-1, with 10 nucleotides matching TRBD1. CDR1 is WNHNN and CDR2 is SYGVQD in the germline V gene (reference sequence). The length of the CDR3 is 13 residues. Losses at the gene ends were 6 bases for V and 6 bases for J; bases not matched to a gene: 5.

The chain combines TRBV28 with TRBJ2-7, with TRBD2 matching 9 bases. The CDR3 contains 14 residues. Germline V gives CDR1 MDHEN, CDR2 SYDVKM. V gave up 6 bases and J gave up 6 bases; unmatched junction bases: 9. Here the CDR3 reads CASSQIAGVREQYF. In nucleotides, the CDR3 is TGTGCCAGCAGCCAAATAGCGGGAGTTCGCGAGCAGTACTTC. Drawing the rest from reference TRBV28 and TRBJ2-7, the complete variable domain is DVKVTQSSRYLVKRTGEKVFLECVQDMDHENMFWYRQDPGLGLRLIYFSYDVKMKEKGDIPEGYSVSREKKERFSLILESASTNQTSMYLCASSQIAGVREQYFGPGTRLTVT.

The CDR3 bases are TGTGCCAGCAGCCTCGGTGGCGGGGTAGGCGCAGATACGCAGTATTTT. Amino acid sequence: CASSLGGGVGADTQYF. The V call is TRBV7-6, the J call TRBJ2-3, with D possibly being TRBD2 (6 bases). V was clipped by 5 bases and J by 4 bases, with 19 bases between them. This CDR3 spans 16 amino acids. Germline CDR1 reads SGHVS; CDR2 reads FNYEAQ. The full variable domain, its missing parts supplied by reference TRBV7-6 and TRBJ2-3, is GAGVSQSPRYKVTKRGQDVALRCDPISGHVSLYWYRQALGQGPEFLTYFNYEAQQDKSGLPNDRFSAERPEGSISTLTIQRTEQRDSAMYRCASSLGGGVGADTQYFGPGTRLTVL.

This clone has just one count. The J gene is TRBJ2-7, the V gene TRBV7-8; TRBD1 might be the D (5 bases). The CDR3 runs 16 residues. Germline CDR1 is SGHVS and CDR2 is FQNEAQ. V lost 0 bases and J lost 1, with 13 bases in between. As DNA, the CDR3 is TGTGCCAGCAGCTTAGCCCACAGGCTGGGTTCCTACGAGCAGTACTTC. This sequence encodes CASSLAHRLGSYEQYF.

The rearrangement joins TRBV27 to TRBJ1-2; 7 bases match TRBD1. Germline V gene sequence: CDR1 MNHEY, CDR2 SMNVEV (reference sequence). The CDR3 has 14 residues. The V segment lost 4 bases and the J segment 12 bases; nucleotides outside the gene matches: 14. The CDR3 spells CASSSQTGPGPNTF. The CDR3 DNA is TGTGCCAGCAGTTCCCAGACAGGGCCCGGGCCCAACACCTTC.

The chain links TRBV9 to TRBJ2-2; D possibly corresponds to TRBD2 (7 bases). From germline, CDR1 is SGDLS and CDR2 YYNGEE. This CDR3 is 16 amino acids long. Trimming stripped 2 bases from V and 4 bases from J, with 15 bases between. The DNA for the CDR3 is TGTGCCAGCAGCGTGGGGGCTAGCGGAACCACCGGGGAGCTGTTTTTT. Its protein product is CASSVGASGTTGELFF.

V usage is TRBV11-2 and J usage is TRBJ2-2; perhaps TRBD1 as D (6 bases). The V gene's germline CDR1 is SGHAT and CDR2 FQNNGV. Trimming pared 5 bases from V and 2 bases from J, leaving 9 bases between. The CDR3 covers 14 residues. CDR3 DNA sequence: TGTGCCAGCAGCCGCAGGGGTAACACCGGGGAGCTGTTTTTT. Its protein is CASSRRGNTGELFF.

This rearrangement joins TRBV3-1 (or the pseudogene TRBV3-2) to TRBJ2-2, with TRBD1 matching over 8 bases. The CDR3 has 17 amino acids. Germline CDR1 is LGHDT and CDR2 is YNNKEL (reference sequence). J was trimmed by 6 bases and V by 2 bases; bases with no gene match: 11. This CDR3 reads CASSQPLGRGRAGELFF. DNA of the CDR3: TGTGCCAGCAGCCAACCTCTAGGCAGGGGGCGGGCCGGGGAGCTGTTTTTT.

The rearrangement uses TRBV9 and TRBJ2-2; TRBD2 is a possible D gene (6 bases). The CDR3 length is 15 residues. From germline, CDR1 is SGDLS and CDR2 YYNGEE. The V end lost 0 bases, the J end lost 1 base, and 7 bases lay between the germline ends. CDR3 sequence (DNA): TGTGCCAGCAGCGTAGGGAGGGTGAACACCGGGGAGCTGTTTTTT. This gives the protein CASSVGRVNTGELFF.

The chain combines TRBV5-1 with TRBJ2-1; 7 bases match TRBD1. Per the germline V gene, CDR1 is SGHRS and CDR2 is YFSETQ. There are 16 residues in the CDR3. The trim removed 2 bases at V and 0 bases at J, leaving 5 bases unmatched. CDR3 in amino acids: CASSFSQGSSYNEQFF. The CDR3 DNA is TGCGCCAGCAGCTTCTCACAGGGGAGCTCCTACAATGAGCAGTTCTTC.

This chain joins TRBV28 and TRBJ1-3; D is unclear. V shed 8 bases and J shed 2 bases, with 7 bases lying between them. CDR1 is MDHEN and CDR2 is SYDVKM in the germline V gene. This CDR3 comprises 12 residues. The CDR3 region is CASLTPGNTIYF. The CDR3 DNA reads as TGTGCCAGCCTGACACCTGGAAACACCATATATTTT. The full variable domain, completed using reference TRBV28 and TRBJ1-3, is DVKVTQSSRYLVKRTGEKVFLECVQDMDHENMFWYRQDPGLGLRLIYFSYDVKMKEKGDIPEGYSVSREKKERFSLILESASTNQTSMYLCASLTPGNTIYFGEGSWLTVV.

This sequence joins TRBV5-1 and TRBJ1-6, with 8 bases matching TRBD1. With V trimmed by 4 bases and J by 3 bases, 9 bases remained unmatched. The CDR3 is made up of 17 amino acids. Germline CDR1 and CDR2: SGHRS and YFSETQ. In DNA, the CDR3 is TGCGCCAGCAGCCCGAGACAGGGGATGAGCTATAATTCACCCCTCCACTTT. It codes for CASSPRQGMSYNSPLHF.

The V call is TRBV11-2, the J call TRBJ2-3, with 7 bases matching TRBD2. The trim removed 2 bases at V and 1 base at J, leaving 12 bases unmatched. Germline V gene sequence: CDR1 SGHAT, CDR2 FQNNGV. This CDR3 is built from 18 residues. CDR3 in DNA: TGTGCCAGCAGCTTACGTTTCGAGGGAGGGCCGCGCACAGATACGCAGTATTTT. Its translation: CASSLRFEGGPRTDTQYF.

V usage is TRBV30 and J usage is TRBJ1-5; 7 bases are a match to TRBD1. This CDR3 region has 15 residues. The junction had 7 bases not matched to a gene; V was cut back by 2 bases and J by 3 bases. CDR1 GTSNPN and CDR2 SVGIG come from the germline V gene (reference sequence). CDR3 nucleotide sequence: TGTGCCTGGAGTCCAACAGGGACAGCCAATCAGCCCCAGCATTTT. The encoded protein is CAWSPTGTANQPQHF.

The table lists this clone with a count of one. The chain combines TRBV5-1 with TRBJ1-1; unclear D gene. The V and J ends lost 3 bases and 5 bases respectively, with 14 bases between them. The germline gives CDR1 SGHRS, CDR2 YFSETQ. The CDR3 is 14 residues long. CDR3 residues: CASSSSGRRTEAFF. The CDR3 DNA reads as TGCGCCAGCAGCTCCAGCGGCCGGAGGACTGAAGCTTTCTTT.

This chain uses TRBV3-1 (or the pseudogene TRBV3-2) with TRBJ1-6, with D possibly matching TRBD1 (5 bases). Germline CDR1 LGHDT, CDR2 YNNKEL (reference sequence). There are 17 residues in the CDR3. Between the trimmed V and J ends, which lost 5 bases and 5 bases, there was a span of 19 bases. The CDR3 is CASSTGGKGENNSPLHF. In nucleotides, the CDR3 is TGTGCCAGCAGCACCGGAGGGAAAGGGGAAAATAATTCACCCCTCCACTTT.

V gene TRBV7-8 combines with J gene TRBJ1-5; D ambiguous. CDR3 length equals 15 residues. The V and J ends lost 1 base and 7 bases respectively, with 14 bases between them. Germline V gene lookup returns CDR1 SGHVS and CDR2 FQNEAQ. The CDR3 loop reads CASSLGVSGSQPQHF. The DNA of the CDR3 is TGTGCCAGCAGCTTAGGTGTCAGCGGGAGCCAGCCCCAGCATTTT.

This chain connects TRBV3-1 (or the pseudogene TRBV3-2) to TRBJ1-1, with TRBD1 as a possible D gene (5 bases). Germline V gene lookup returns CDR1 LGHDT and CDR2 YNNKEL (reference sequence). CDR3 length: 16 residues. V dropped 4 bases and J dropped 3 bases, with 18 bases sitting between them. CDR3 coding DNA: TGTGCCAGCAGCCCCGGCTGGGGCGGCGGGGACACTGAAGCTTTCTTT. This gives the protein CASSPGWGGGDTEAFF.

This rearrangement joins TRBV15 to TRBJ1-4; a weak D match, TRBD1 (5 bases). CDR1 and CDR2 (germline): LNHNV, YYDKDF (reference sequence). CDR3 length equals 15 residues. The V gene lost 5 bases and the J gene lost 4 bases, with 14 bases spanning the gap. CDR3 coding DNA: TGTGCCACCAGCGGAAAACAGGCTTTTAATGAAAAACTGTTTTTT. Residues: CATSGKQAFNEKLFF. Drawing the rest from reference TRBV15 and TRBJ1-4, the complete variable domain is DAMVIQNPRYQVTQFGKPVTLSCSQTLNHNVMYWYQQKSSQAPKLLFHYYDKDFNNEADTPDNFQSRRPNTSFCFLDIRSPGLGDTAMYLCATSGKQAFNEKLFFGSGTQLSVL.